This T cell receptor beta chain was recorded in a study of blood T cells in healthy people across ages. Whole-study findings and limits: Unsorted PBMCs prevented conclusive naive versus antigen-experienced comparison. Older age coincided with a roughly linear decline in TCR beta diversity per million T cells.

On this clonotype itself: Antigen: not known.

CDR3 length equals 16 residues. Per the germline V gene, CDR1 is SGHRS and CDR2 is YFSETQ. V lost 4 bases and J lost 9, with 23 bases in between. It was with a sample-barcoded 5' primer and a J-beta primer mix that a second PCR of roughly 7 to 12 cycles was run. TCRdb re-called the 5' RACE reads with MiXCR, one entry per CDR3 protein. The sample has about 2 million distinct CDR3 sequences, roughly 50% seen once. The authors drew ten milliliters of peripheral blood from each donor. Researchers isolated at least 6 million PBMCs per sample. The sequencing input was blood. This sequence originates from a woman in her 40s in good health. The chain combines TRBV5-1 with TRBJ2-1, with D tentatively TRBD1 (5 bases). The CDR3 DNA reads TGCGCCAGCAGCCCGCAAACGCTGACGGTCCAGGGTGAGCAGTTCTTC. This sequence encodes CASSPQTLTVQGEQFF. Based on the CDR3 plus reference TRBV5-1 and TRBJ2-1, the full variable domain is KAGVTQTPRYLIKTRGQQVTLSCSPISGHRSVSWYQQTPGQGLQFLFEYFSETQRNKGNFPGRFSGRQFSNSRSEMNVSTLELGDSALYLCASSPQTLTVQGEQFFGPGTRLTVL.